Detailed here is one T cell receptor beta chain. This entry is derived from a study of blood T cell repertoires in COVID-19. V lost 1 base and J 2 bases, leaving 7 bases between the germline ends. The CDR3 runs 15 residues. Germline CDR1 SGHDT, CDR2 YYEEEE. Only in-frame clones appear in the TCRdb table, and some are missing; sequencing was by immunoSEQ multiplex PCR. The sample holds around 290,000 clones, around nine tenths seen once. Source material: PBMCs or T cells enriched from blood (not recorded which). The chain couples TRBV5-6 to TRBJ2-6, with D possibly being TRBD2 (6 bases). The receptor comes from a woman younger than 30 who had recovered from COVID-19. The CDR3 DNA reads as TGTGCCAGCAGCTTGTGGGGGGCTGGGGCCAACGTCCTGACTTTC. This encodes CASSLWGAGANVLTF.